In its sample, the clone carrying this TCR beta chain was seen once. Its antigen is not identified. The PCR was carried out with 60 Vbeta primers and 13 Jbeta primers. The method was immunoSEQ multiplex PCR; TCRdb's version includes in-frame clones alone and lacks a portion of them. The data show approximately 150,000 clones, with approximately 62% seen just once and over 1.2% held by the top ten. The entry originates in a study of cytomegalovirus exposure and HLA in healthy donors. Overall study findings and caveats: HLA allele associations emerged for around 16,000 TCR beta sequences in a later analysis, at 0.05 false discovery rate. TCR beta V- and J-gene trimming, according to a later analysis, was linked to a missense DCLRE1C variant. Sequencing likely generated an artifact that appeared as a cluster of highly shared sequence variants. Other equally common chains were less clonally expanded than HLA-associated TCR beta chains, a later analysis showed.

V was shortened by 0 bases and J by 3 bases, with 11 bases between the two germline ends. Germline V gene sequence: CDR1 SGHVS, CDR2 FQNEAQ. The length of the CDR3 is 16 residues. The chain has TRBV7-8 and TRBJ2-2; D call uncertain. Sequencing was done on a sample of PBMCs. This clonotype originated in a man in his fifties or sixties in good health and CMV-seronegative. In DNA, the CDR3 is TGTGCCAGCAGCTTAGCTGTACGGTCTTACACCGGGGAGCTGTTTTTT. Translated, it gives CASSLAVRSYTGELFF. The variable domain in full, completed from reference TRBV7-8 and TRBJ2-2, reads GAGVSQSPRYKVAKRGQDVALRCDPISGHVSLFWYQQALGQGPEFLTYFQNEAQLDKSGLPSDRFFAERPEGSVSTLKIQRTQQEDSAVYLCASSLAVRSYTGELFFGEGSRLTVL.